Shown below are 5 T cell receptor beta chains from a single sample sequenced in a study of T-cell reconstitution after alpha-beta-depleted transplantation in children. Preparation of the TCRbeta library was carried out with unique molecular identifiers. From the PCR reads, TCRdb called clonotypes with MiXCR, one entry per CDR3 protein. The table shows hundreds of thousands of distinct CDR3 sequences, with around 8% occurring only once. This material consisted of PBMCs, mostly from graft donor cells, taken 180 days after TCRalphabeta/CD19-depleted stem cell transplant. These TCRs come from a male patient under 18 who had a stem cell transplant for acute lymphoblastic leukemia, so the T cells may come from the graft donor.

This clonotype was seen at least ten times. The chain joins TRBV24-1 to TRBJ2-7; D remains ambiguous. This CDR3 contains 11 residues. V was clipped by 6 bases and J by 3 bases, with 5 bases between them. Germline CDR1 and CDR2: KGHDR and SFDVKD. The CDR3, as DNA: TGTGCCACCAGTTTGGGCTACGAGCAGTACTTC. This sequence encodes CATSLGYEQYF.

This clonotype has a count of ten or more. This rearrangement joins TRBV5-1 to TRBJ2-1; 14 bases line up with TRBD2. The CDR3 consists of 13 residues. V trimming: 9 bases; J trimming: 10 bases; junction bases outside the gene matches: 6. Germline V gene sequence: CDR1 SGHRS, CDR2 YFSETQ. The CDR3 sequence: CATSGTSGSEQFF. CDR3 DNA: TGCGCCACCTCGGGGACTAGCGGGAGCGAGCAGTTCTTC.

The table lists this clonotype with a few counts. The chain joins TRBV7-9 to TRBJ2-1; D gene uncertain. V shed 5 bases and J shed 3 bases, with 14 bases lying between them. Germline V gene lookup returns CDR1 SEHNR and CDR2 FQNEAQ (reference sequence). This CDR3 spans 15 amino acids. The DNA for the CDR3 is TGTGCCAGCAGCCAAGGACCAGGAGACTACAATGAGCAGTTCTTC. This encodes CASSQGPGDYNEQFF.

This clonotype was picked up many times. J is TRBJ1-5 and V is TRBV2; D perhaps matches TRBD1 (5 bases). From germline, CDR1 is SNHLY and CDR2 FYNNEI. CDR3 size: 16 residues. Trimming pared 6 bases from V and 0 bases from J, leaving 15 bases between. Here the CDR3 DNA reads TGTGCCAGCAGGCGTCGCCCGGGGACTAGCAATCAGCCCCAGCATTTT. Residues: CASRRRPGTSNQPQHF. Together with reference TRBV2 and TRBJ1-5, the CDR3 gives the full variable domain: EPEVTQTPSHQVTQMGQEVILRCVPISNHLYFYWYRQILGQKVEFLVSFYNNEISEKSEIFDDQFSVERPDGSNFTLKIRSTKLEDSAMYFCASRRRPGTSNQPQHFGDGTRLSIL.

This clonotype was counted ten times or more. The chain recombines TRBV12-3 or TRBV12-4 with TRBJ2-4, with D possibly being TRBD1 (6 bases). The CDR3 has 16 residues. Deletions cut 7 bases from V and 3 bases from J, with 19 bases between. The chain's CDR3 is CASINNRALNKNIQYF. For the CDR3, the DNA is TGTGCCAGCATCAATAACAGGGCCCTCAACAAAAACATTCAGTACTTC.